These T cell receptor beta chains were read from a single sample in a study of T cells expressing NK-cell markers. TCRdb reprocessed the 5' RACE reads and keeps a single row for each CDR3 protein, giving no DNA. The sample features some 300,000 distinct CDR3 sequences, with approximately 0.39% in its top ten. Sequenced sample: blood T cells: a sorted CD56 or NKG2C T cell subset, CD4+ or CD8+ T cells, or bulk PBMC T cells (not recorded which). Source of these receptors: a young man in good health. The CDR3 runs from the conserved cysteine through the conserved F or W. The order of the fields is V gene, J gene, CDR3 length, CDR3 protein.

TRBV12-3/TRBV12-4	TRBJ1-3	16	CASSPPGGHFGNTIYF
TRBV12-3/TRBV12-4	TRBJ1-6	12	CASSFPSSPLHF
TRBV5-1	TRBJ2-1	15	CASSTGNLDYNEQFF
TRBV3-1	TRBJ1-2	15	CASSQGGQTNYGYTF
TRBV12-3/TRBV12-4	TRBJ2-1	15	CASSADLFKKNEQFF
TRBV5-1	TRBJ2-3	17	CASSLGASGRNTDTQYF
TRBV7-3	TRBJ2-2	15	CASSLNGGNTGELFF
TRBV29-1	TRBJ1-4	13	CSAGQGLREKLFF
TRBV2	TRBJ2-4	16	CASSDGVAGGTGIQYF
TRBV12-3/TRBV12-4	TRBJ2-5	14	CASSTGTSLETQYF
TRBV20-1	TRBJ2-3	16	CSARSTSGIGRDTQYF
TRBV29-1	TRBJ2-3	17	CSVEYGRSHLRGNTQYF
TRBV4-3	TRBJ2-7	14	CASSQGPVDYEQYF
TRBV29-1	TRBJ2-3	13	CSHGQGSTDTQYF
TRBV6-1	TRBJ2-1	14	CASRRQGRGGEQFF
TRBV7-3	TRBJ2-5	13	CASSGGFLETQYF
TRBV12-3/TRBV12-4	TRBJ2-7	14	CASRPGLAGVYEYF
TRBV12-5	TRBJ1-6	14	CASGLKNGNSPLHF
TRBV24-1	TRBJ2-5	15	CATSDFGTAQETQYF
TRBV11-3	TRBJ2-7	20	CASSFQSGTGTKSTLREQYF
TRBV6-4	TRBJ1-6	14	CASRAGDYNSPLHF
TRBV12-3/TRBV12-4	TRBJ2-5	15	CASSFDTSGQETQYF
TRBV11-1	TRBJ1-1	12	CASSADRTEAFF
TRBV18	TRBJ2-1	15	CASSPRTGISNEQFF
TRBV10-3	TRBJ2-3	13	CAITSGPTDTQYF
TRBV18	TRBJ2-5	13	CASSRGTEETQYF
TRBV10-3	TRBJ2-1	16	CAISESLAGGPGEQFF
TRBV20-1	TRBJ1-6	17	CSASLPTGHVGNSPLHF
TRBV4-3	TRBJ2-7	18	CASSHDPVTSGRYYEQYF
TRBV18	TRBJ2-4	17	CASSPNLGTGAKNIQYF
TRBV4-2	TRBJ2-5	15	CASTPSDGLTETQYF
TRBV7-9	TRBJ1-4	14	CASSPTGGNEKLFF
TRBV2	TRBJ2-5	15	CASSEFAGLSETQYF
TRBV29-1	TRBJ2-1	17	CSVEDGAGHSSYNEQFF
TRBV20-1	TRBJ2-3	17	CSARADLAGGTTDTQYF
TRBV10-1	TRBJ2-2	15	CASSESGHGAGELFF
TRBV7-2	TRBJ2-2	15	CASSRPRQGVGELFF
TRBV10-3	TRBJ2-1	13	CAIRGEGYNEQFF
TRBV19	TRBJ1-6	15	CASSQQGGDNSPLHF
TRBV6-2/TRBV6-3	TRBJ2-5	13	CASSQAGIGTQYF
TRBV6-4	TRBJ2-7	14	CASSADRSSYEQYF
TRBV12-3/TRBV12-4	TRBJ2-7	14	CASSLRGPNYEQYF
TRBV27	TRBJ1-5	12	CATRGTDQPQHF
TRBV12-3/TRBV12-4	TRBJ2-2	17	CASSLSSNPPSTGELFF
TRBV7-2	TRBJ2-1	15	CASSFPGQGNNEQFF
TRBV20-1	TRBJ1-6	14	CSANDRGGNSPLHF
TRBV5-4	TRBJ2-1	12	CASSLFGGEQFF
TRBV7-8	TRBJ2-1	18	CASSPRGPSGSGTNEQFF
TRBV6-1	TRBJ2-7	14	CASYLGTSLGEQYF
TRBV12-3/TRBV12-4	TRBJ1-3	14	CASIPNSSGNTIYF
TRBV9	TRBJ2-7	13	CASSPIDGYEQYF
TRBV10-3	TRBJ2-2	14	CAISVRKGAGELFF
TRBV6-1	TRBJ2-1	14	CASRPPGQSNEQFF
TRBV12-3/TRBV12-4	TRBJ2-7	15	CASSPPGLAGYEQYF
TRBV5-4	TRBJ2-3	15	CATSPAGPSTDTQYF
TRBV10-3	TRBJ2-7	15	CATLLQQGTSYEQYF
TRBV14	TRBJ2-1	13	CASSQEIRNEQFF
TRBV12-3/TRBV12-4	TRBJ1-5	15	CASSLHRVVDQPQHF
TRBV5-4	TRBJ2-7	15	CASSLPGTGTYEQYF
TRBV20-1	TRBJ2-1	15	CSATTPSGRGHEQFF